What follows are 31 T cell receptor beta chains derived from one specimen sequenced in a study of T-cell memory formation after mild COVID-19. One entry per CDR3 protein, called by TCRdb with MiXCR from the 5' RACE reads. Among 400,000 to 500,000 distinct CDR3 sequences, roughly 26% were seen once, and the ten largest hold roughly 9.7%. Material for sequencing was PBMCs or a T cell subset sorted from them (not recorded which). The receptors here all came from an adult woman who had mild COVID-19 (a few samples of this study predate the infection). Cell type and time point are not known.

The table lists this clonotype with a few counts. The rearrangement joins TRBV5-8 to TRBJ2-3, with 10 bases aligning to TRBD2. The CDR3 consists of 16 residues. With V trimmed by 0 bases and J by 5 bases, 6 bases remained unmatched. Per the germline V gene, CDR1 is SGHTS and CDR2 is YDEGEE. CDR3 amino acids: CASSLAGTSVRDTQYF. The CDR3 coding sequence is TGTGCCAGCAGCTTGGCCGGGACTAGCGTTAGAGATACGCAGTATTTT.

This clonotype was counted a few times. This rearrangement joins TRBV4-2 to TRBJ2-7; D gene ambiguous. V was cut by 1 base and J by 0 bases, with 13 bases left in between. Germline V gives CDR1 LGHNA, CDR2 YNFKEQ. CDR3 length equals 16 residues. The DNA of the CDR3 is TGTGCCAGCAGCCAAGGCGAGAGTGGGGTCTCCTACGAGCAGTACTTC. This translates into CASSQGESGVSYEQYF.

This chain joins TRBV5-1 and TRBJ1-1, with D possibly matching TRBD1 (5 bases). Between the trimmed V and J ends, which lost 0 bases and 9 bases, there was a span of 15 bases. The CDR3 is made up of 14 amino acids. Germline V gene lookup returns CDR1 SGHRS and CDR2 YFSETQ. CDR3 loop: CASSLAGTAAKAFF. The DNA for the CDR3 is TGCGCCAGCAGCTTGGCCGGGACTGCTGCTAAAGCTTTCTTT.

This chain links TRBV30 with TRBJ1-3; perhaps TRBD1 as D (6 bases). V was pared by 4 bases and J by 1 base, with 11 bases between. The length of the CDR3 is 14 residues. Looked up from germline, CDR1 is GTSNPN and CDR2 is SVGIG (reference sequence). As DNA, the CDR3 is TGTGCCTGGAACCAGGGGTGGTCTGGAAACACCATATATTTT. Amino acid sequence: CAWNQGWSGNTIYF.

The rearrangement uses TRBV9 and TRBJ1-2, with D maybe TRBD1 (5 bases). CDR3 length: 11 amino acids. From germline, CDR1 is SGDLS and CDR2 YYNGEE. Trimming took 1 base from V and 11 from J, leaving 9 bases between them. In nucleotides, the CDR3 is TGTGCCAGCAGCGTAAGGGGTTTGTACACCTTC. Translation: CASSVRGLYTF. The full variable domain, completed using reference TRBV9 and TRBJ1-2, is DSGVTQTPKHLITATGQRVTLRCSPRSGDLSVYWYQQSLDQGLQFLIQYYNGEERAKGNILERFSAQQFPDLHSELNLSSLELGDSALYFCASSVRGLYTFGSGTRLTVV.

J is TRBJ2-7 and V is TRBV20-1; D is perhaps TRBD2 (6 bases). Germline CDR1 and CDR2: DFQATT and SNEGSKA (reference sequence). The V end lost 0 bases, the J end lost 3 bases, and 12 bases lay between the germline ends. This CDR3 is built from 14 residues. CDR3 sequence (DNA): TGCAGTGCTAGAGATCCCGGGAGAGTCTACGAGCAGTACTTC. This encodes CSARDPGRVYEQYF.

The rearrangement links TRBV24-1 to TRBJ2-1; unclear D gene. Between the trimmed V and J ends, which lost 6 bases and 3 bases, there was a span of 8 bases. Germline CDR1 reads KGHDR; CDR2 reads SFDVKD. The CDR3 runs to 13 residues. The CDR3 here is CATSSRGYNEQFF. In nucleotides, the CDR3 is TGTGCCACCAGTTCCCGTGGCTACAATGAGCAGTTCTTC.

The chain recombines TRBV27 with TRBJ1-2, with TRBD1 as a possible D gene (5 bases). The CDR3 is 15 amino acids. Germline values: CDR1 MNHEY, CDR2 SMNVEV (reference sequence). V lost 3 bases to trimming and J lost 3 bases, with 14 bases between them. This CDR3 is CASSFQGSSYYGYTF. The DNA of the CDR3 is TGTGCCAGCAGTTTCCAGGGATCTTCTTACTATGGCTACACCTTC.

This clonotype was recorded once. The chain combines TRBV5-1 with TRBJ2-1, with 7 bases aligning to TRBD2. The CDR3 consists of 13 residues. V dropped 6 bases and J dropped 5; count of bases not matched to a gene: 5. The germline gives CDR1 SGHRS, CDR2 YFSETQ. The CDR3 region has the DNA TGCGCCAGCAAGAGTCTAGCGGACAATGAGCAGTTCTTC. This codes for CASKSLADNEQFF.

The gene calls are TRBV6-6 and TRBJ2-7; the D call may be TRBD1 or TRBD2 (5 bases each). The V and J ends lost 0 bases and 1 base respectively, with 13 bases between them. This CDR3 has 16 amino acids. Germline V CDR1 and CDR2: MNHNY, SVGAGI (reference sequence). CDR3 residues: CASSYSGTSLSYEQYF. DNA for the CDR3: TGTGCCAGCAGTTACTCAGGGACCTCCTTATCCTACGAGCAGTACTTC.

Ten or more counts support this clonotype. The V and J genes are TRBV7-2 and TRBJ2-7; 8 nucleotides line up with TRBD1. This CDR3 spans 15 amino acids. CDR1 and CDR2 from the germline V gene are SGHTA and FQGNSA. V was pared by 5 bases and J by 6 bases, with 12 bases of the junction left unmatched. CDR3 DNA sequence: TGTGCCAGCAGCACACCACAGGGGGTTGGGGGCGAGCAGTACTTC. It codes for CASSTPQGVGGEQYF.

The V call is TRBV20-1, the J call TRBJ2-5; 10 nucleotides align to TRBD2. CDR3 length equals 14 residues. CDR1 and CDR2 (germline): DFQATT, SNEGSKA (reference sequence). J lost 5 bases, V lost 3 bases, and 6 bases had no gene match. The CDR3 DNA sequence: TGCAGTGCTAGTAGCGGGGGGCCCCAGGAGACCCAGTACTTC. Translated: CSASSGGPQETQYF.

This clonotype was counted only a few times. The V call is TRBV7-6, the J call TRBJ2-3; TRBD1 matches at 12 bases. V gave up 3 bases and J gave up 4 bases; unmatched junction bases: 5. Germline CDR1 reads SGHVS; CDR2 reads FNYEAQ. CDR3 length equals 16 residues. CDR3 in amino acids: CASSLGQGALADTQYF. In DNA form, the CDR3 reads TGTGCCAGCAGCTTGGGACAGGGGGCGCTTGCAGATACGCAGTATTTT.

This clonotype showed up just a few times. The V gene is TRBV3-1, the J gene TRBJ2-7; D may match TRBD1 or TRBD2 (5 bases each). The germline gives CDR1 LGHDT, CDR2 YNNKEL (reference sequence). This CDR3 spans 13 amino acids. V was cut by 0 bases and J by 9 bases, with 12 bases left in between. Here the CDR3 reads CASSQDLGTTQYF. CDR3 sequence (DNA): TGTGCCAGCAGCCAAGATTTGGGGACGACGCAGTACTTC.

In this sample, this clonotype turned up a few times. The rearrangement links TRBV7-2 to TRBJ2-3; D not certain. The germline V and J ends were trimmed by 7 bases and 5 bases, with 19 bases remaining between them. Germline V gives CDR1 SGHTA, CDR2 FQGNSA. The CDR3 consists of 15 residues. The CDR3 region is CASKSGQFLIDTQYF. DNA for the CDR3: TGTGCCAGCAAATCCGGCCAATTTCTGATAGATACGCAGTATTTT.

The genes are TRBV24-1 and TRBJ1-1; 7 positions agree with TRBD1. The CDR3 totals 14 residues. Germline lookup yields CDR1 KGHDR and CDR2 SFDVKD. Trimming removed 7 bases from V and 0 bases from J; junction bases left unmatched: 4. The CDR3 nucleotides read TGTGCCACCAGACTACAGGGGTTGAACACTGAAGCTTTCTTT. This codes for CATRLQGLNTEAFF.

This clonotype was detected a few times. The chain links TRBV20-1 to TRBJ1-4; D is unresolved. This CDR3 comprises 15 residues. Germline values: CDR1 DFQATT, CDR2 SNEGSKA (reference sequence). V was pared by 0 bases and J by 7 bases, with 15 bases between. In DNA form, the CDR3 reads TGCAGTGCTAGAGACCCCGGGGAGGGCAGTGAAAAACTGTTTTTT. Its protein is CSARDPGEGSEKLFF.

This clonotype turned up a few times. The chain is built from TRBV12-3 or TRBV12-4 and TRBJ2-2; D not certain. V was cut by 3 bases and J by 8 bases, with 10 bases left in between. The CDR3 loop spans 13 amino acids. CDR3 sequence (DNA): TGTGCCAGCAGTTTGACTGAGAAAGGGGAGCTGTTTTTT. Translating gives CASSLTEKGELFF.

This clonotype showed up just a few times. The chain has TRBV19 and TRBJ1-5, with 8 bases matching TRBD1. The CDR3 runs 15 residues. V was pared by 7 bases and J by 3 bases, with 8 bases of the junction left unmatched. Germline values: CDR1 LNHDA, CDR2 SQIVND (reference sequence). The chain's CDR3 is CASTLGQGINQPQHF. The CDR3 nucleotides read TGTGCCAGTACTCTAGGACAGGGAATCAATCAGCCCCAGCATTTT.

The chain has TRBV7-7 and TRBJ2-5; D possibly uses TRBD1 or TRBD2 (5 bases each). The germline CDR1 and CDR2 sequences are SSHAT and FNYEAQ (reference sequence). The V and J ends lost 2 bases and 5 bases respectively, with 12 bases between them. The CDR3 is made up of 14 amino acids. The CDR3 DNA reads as TGTGCCAGCAGCTTAACCGGGACCGGGGAGACCCAGTACTTC. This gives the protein CASSLTGTGETQYF.

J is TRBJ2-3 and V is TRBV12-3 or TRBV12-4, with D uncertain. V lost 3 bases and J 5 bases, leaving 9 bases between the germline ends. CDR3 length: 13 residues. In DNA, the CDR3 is TGTGCCAGCAGTTTCCCTGATCGAGATACGCAGTATTTT. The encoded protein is CASSFPDRDTQYF.

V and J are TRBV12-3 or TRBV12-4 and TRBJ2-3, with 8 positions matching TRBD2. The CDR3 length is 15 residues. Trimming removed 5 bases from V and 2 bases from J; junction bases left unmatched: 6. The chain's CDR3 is CASSPPLADTDTQYF. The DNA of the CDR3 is TGTGCCAGCAGTCCCCCACTAGCGGACACAGATACGCAGTATTTT.

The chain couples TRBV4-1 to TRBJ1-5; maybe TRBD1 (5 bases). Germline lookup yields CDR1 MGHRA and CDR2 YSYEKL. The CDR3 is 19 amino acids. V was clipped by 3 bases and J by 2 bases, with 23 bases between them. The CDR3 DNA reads TGCGCCAGCAGCCACCCCGGGGCTCGGACGGGCTATGGCAATCAGCCCCAGCATTTT. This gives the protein CASSHPGARTGYGNQPQHF.

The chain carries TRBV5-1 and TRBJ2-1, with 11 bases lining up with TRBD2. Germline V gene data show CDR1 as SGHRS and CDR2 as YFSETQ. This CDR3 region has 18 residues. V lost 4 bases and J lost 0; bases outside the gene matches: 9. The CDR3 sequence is CASSPPRLAGTSYNEQFF. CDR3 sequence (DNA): TGCGCCAGCAGCCCCCCCCGACTAGCGGGAACCTCCTACAATGAGCAGTTCTTC.

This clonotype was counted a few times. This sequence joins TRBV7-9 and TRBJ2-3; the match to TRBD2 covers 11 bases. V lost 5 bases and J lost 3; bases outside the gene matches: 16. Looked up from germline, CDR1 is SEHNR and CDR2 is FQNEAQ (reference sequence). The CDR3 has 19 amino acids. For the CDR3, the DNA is TGTGCCAGCAGCCCCCACACGGGTCTAGCGGGGGGACTAACAGATACGCAGTATTTT. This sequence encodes CASSPHTGLAGGLTDTQYF.

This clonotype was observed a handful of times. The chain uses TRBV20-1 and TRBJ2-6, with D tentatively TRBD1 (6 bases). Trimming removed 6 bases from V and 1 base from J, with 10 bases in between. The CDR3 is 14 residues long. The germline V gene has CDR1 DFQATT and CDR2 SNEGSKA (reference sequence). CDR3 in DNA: TGCAGTGCAAACGACAGGTCTGGGGCCAACGTCCTGACTTTC. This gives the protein CSANDRSGANVLTF.

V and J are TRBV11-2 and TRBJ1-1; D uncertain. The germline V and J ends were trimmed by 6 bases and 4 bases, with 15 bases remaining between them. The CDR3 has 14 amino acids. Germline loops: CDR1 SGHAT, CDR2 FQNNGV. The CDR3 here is CASRPWGKPTEAFF. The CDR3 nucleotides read TGTGCCAGCAGGCCGTGGGGTAAGCCCACTGAAGCTTTCTTT.

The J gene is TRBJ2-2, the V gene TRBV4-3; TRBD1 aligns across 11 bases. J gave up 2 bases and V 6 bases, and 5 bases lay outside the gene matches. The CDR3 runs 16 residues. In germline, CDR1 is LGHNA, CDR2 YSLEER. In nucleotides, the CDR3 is TGCGCCAGCAGATGGGGACAGGGGGAAAACACCGGGGAGCTGTTTTTT. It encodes CASRWGQGENTGELFF.

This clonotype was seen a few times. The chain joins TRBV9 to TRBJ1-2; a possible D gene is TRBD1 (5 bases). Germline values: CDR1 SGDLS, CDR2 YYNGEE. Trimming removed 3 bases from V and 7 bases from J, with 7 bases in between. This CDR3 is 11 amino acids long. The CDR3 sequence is CASSAQGGYTF. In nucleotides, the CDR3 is TGTGCCAGCAGCGCCCAGGGTGGCTACACCTTC.

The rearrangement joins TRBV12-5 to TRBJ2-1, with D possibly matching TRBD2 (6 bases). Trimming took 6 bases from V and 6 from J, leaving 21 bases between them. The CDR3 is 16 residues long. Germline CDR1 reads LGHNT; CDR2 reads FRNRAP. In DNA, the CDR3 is TGTGCTAGTGGCTTCTCAAGCGGGTTGGTTATCAATGAGCAGTTCTTC. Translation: CASGFSSGLVINEQFF. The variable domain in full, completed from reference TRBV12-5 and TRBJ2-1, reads DARVTQTPRHKVTEMGQEVTMRCQPILGHNTVFWYRQTMMQGLELLAYFRNRAPLDDSGMPKDRFSAEMPDATLATLKIQPSEPRDSAVYFCASGFSSGLVINEQFFGPGTRLTVL.

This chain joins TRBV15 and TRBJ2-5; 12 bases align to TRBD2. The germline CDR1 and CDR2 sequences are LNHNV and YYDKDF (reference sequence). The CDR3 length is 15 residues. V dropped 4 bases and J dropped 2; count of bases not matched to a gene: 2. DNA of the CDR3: TGTGCCACCAGCAAAGGACTAGCGGGGCAAGAGACCCAGTACTTC. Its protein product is CATSKGLAGQETQYF.